The 6 T cell receptor beta chains presented below share a single source sample, sequenced in a study of blood T cells in healthy people across ages (dated by TCRdb to 2015 to 2017). The library was built by means of 5' RACE. Data came from an Illumina HiSeq 2500. A second PCR of about 6 to 11 cycles was run with a J-beta primer mix and a sample-barcoded 5' primer. The public reads were run again by TCRdb, first through fastp at Q25 and then through MiXCR, and only productive beta chains were kept. Under each unique CDR3 protein, matching rows form one entry showing the most common genes and DNA. In this sample the table shows roughly 650,000 distinct CDR3 sequences, 32% of which occur a single time. The leading ten clones occupy 15% of the sample. The source material was blood. The receptors shown here come from a woman at least 80 years old in good health. Donor details come from another sample of the same person, matched by shared clones.

The rearrangement joins TRBV7-9 to TRBJ2-5, with 7 bases that match TRBD1. CDR3 length: 16 residues. Germline V gene lookup returns CDR1 SEHNR and CDR2 FQNEAQ (reference sequence). The J segment lost 11 bases and the V segment lost 3 bases, leaving 18 bases of the junction unmatched. This CDR3 reads CASSFTGDEASYKQYF. CDR3 nucleotides: TGTGCCAGCAGCTTTACAGGGGATGAGGCTTCTTACAAGCAGTACTTC.

Only a few counts were recorded for this clonotype. With a much larger clone just one base away, this may be a read error. V is TRBV6-6 and J is TRBJ1-4, with 8 bases that match TRBD1. Germline assignment: CDR1 MNHNY and CDR2 SVGAGI (reference sequence). The CDR3 is 15 amino acids. CDR3 nucleotides: TGTGCCAGCAGTTACGGACAGGGAGTCGAGGGAAAACGGTTTTTT. Translating it yields CASSYGQGVEGKRFF.

The V and J genes are TRBV3-1 and TRBJ2-5, with 12 bases fitting TRBD2. The CDR3 has 19 residues. The germline V gene encodes CDR1 LGHDT and CDR2 YNNKEL (reference sequence). After removal of 5 bases from V and 6 bases from J, the junction contained 19 bases not matched to a gene. The CDR3 DNA sequence: TGTGCCAGCAGCGAAGGGGTCGAATCTACTAGCGGGAGGAGGAAGACCCAGTACTTC. It specifies CASSEGVESTSGRRKTQYF.

A word on this clonotype: At one end the junction does not follow the germline gene, possibly because of a read error. The rearrangement links TRBV7-3 to TRBJ2-1; TRBD1 agrees at 9 bases. Germline-derived CDR1 and CDR2 are SGHTA and FQGTGA. The length of the CDR3 is 14 residues. The CDR3 region is CASRTGTGRNEQFF. The DNA of the CDR3 is TGTGCCAGCAGGACCGGGACAGGGCGAAATGAGCAGTTTTTC.

CDR3 sequence (DNA): TGTGCCAGCAACCGACAGGGAGAGAATGAAAAACTGTTTTTT. This sequence encodes CASNRQGENEKLFF. This chain uses TRBV28 with TRBJ1-4; 7 nucleotides line up with TRBD1. V shed 7 bases and J 5 bases; nucleotides not matched to a gene: 7. Germline CDR1 and CDR2: MDHEN and SYDVKM. The CDR3 is 14 amino acids.

This clonotype was observed a few times. The chain uses TRBV2 and TRBJ1-6, with no clear D. Germline values: CDR1 SNHLY, CDR2 FYNNEI. CDR3 length: 11 residues. Trimming removed 10 bases at V and 17 bases at J, with 18 bases between. CDR3 nucleotide sequence: TGTGCCACCTCAGCTGGGCCTGGCTTCCACTTT. This translates into CATSAGPGFHF.